The entry below gives a single T cell receptor beta chain sequence along with its context. This sample is part of a study of Ad26.COV2.S vaccination and SARS-CoV-2 variants. As to treatment: around 19 received Ad26.COV2.S at low or high dose, single or two shots; 5 received placebo; per-sample allocation not given. All samples were drawn on day 63, counting from the first vaccine or placebo injection. Sequencing used immunoSEQ multiplex PCR; TCRdb keeps in-frame clones, though not all of them. The table records a few hundred thousand clones, 83% of them present only once. The receptor comes from a person aged 18-65 years who received the Ad26.COV2.S COVID-19 vaccine or a placebo. The specimen comprised peripheral blood, sampled in a trial of Ad26.COV2.S vaccine versus placebo.

This chain's CDR3 is CASRRTGRTEAFF. DNA for the CDR3: TGTGCCAGCAGGCGTACAGGGCGCACTGAAGCTTTCTTT. The chain uses TRBV27 and TRBJ1-1; D perhaps matches TRBD1 (6 bases). Trimming removed 6 bases at V and 4 bases at J, with 12 bases between. The CDR3 loop spans 13 amino acids. Looked up from germline, CDR1 is MNHEY and CDR2 is SMNVEV (reference sequence).